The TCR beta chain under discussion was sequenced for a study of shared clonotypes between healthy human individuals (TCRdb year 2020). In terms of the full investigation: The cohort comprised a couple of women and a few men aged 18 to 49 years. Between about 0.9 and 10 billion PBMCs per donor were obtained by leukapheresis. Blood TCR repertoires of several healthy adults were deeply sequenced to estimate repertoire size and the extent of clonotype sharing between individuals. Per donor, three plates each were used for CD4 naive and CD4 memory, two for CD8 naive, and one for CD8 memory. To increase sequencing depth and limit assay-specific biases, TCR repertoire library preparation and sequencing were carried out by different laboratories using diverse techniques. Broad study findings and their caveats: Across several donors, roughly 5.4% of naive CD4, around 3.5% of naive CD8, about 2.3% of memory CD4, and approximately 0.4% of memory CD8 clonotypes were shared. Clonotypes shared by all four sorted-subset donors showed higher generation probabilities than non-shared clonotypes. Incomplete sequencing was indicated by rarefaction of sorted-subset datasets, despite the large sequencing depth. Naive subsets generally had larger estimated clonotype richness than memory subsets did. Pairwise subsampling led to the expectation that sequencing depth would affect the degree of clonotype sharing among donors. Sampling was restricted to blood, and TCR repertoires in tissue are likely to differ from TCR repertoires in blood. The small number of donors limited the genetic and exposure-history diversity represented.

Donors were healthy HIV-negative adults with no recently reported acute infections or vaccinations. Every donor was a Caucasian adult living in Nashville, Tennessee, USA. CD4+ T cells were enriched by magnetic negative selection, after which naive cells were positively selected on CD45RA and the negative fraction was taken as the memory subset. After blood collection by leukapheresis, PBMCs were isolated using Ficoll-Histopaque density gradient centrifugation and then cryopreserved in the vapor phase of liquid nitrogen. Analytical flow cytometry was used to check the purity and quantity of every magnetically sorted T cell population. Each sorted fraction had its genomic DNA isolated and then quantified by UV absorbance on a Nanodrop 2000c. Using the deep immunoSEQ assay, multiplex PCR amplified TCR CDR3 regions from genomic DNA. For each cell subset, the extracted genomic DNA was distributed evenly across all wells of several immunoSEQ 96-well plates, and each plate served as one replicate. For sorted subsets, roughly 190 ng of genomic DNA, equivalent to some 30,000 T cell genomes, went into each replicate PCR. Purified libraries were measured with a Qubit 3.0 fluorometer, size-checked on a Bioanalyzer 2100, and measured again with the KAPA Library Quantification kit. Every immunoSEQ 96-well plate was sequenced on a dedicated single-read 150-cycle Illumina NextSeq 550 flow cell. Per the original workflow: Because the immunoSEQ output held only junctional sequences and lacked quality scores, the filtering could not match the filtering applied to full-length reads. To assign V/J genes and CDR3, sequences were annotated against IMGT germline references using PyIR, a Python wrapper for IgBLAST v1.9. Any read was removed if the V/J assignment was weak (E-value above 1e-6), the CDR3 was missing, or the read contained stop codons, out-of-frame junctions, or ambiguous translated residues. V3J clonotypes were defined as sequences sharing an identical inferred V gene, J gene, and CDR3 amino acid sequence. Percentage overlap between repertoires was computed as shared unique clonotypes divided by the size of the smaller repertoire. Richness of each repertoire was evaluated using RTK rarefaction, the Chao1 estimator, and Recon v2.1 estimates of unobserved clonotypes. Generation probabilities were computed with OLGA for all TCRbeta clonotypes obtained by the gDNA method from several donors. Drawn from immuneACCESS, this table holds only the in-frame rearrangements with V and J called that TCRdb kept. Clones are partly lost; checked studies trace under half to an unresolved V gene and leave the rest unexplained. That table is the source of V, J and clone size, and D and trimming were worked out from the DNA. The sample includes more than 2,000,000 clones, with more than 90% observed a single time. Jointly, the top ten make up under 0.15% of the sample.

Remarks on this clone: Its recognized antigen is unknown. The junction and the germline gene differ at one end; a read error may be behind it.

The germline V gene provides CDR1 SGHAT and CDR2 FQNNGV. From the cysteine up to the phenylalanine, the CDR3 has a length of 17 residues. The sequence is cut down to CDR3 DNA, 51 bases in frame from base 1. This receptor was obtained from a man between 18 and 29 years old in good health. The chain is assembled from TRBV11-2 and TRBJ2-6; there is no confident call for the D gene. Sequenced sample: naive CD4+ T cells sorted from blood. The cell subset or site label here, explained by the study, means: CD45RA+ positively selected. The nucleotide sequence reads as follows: TGTGCCAGCAGCCTAGATCTAAGGCTCTCTGGGGCCAACGTCCTGACTTTC. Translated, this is CASSLDLRLSGANVLTF.